This T cell receptor (beta chain) was captured in a study of radiation and T cells in renal cell carcinoma. The CDR3 runs 13 residues. The V end was cut by 5 bases, the J end by 5 bases, with 13 bases between. The germline V gene encodes CDR1 SGHNT and CDR2 YYREEE (reference sequence). Described time point: blood 4 weeks post-SBRT, at nephrectomy. Documented treatment: 15 Gy SBRT to primary tumor, nephrectomy 4 weeks later. Nephrectomy followed 15 Gy stereotactic body radiation by 4 weeks. The patient's renal cell carcinoma had clear cell pathology. Only in-frame clones appear in the TCRdb table, and some are missing; sequencing was by immunoSEQ multiplex PCR. The table has around 170,000 clones, 88% seen once.

The sequence was obtained from a woman aged 45-65 years with renal cell carcinoma. V and J are TRBV5-4 and TRBJ2-5; TRBD1 might be the D (5 bases). Sequencing was performed on blood, taken from a patient whose treatment included radiotherapy and nephrectomy. CDR3 residues: CASRPAPGETQYF. The CDR3 DNA sequence: TGTGCCAGCAGACCGGCACCAGGGGAGACCCAGTACTTC.